The rows below give T cell receptor beta chains drawn from one sample of a study of blood T cell repertoires in COVID-19. Profiling relied on immunoSEQ multiplex PCR, and the TCRdb table lists in-frame clones only, not all of them. The sample carries around 140,000 clones, 84% recorded once. The sequenced sample was peripheral blood. The receptors were gathered from a man in his sixties with acute or convalescent COVID-19. CDR3s include the opening cysteine and the closing phenylalanine or tryptophan. The D gene is left open where the match is weak. Rows may omit the clone size; those that give it use once, few, many or a size class.

j_call clone_size v_call d_call cdr3_nt cdr3_aa
TRBJ1-1 . TRBV12-3/TRBV12-4 . TGTGCCAGCAGCCCGAAAGCCCGAACTGAAGCTTTCTTT CASSPKARTEAFF
TRBJ2-3 . TRBV19 TRBD2 TGTGCCAGTAGTCCTGCGGGGGGTCCTACCGGTACGCAGTATTTT CASSPAGGPTGTQYF
TRBJ1-5 . TRBV12-3/TRBV12-4 . TGTGCCAGCACCGTCCAGGGAGGTCAGCCCCAGCATTTT CASTVQGGQPQHF
TRBJ1-1 . TRBV11-2 TRBD1 TGTGCCAGCAGCCCAAGACAGGGGGGTCACACTGAAGCTTTCTTT CASSPRQGGHTEAFF
TRBJ2-2 . TRBV24-1 TRBD2 TGTGCCACCAGTGTCCCGTTGCGGGCTAGCGGGACGAGCACCGGGGAGCTGTTTTTT CATSVPLRASGTSTGELFF
TRBJ1-3 few TRBV5-1 . TGCGCCAGCAGCTTGGCAGGGACTGGAAACACCATATATTTT CASSLAGTGNTIYF
TRBJ1-2 . TRBV21-1 . TGTGCCAGCACCCGCCGGGACACCTCAAATTTAAACTATGGCTACACCTTC CASTRRDTSNLNYGYTF
TRBJ2-7 . TRBV4-1 . TGCGCCAGCAGCCAAGATTGGCAGCGGTACTACGAGCAGTACTTC CASSQDWQRYYEQYF
TRBJ2-1 . TRBV27 TRBD2 TGTGCCAGCAGTTCCCCTAGCGGGGCTAACTACAATGAGCAGTTCTTC CASSSPSGANYNEQFF
TRBJ2-3 once TRBV7-6 . TGTGCCAGCAGCGAAATGCTGAGCCACCTATTCACAGATACGCAGTATTTT CASSEMLSHLFTDTQYF
TRBJ2-7 . TRBV29-1 TRBD1 TGCAGCGTTATCGGGACAGGGTCTTCCTACGAGCAGTACTTC CSVIGTGSSYEQYF
TRBJ2-7 . TRBV13 . TGTGCCAGCAGCCAGGACAGCTACGAGCAGTACTTC CASSQDSYEQYF
TRBJ2-5 . TRBV5-1 TRBD1 TGCGCCAGCCGGACAGGGGGTCAAGAGACCCAGTACTTC CASRTGGQETQYF
TRBJ2-7 . TRBV2 . TGTGCCAGCAGTCCACCGGAGTTCAGCTACGAGCAGTACTTC CASSPPEFSYEQYF
TRBJ1-2 . TRBV5-1 TRBD1 TGCGCCAGCAGCTCCGGGACAGGGGGCATCTACACCTTC CASSSGTGGIYTF
TRBJ2-7 . TRBV29-1 TRBD1 TGCAGCGTTGAAGGGGGACAGGGCATCTACGAGCAGTACTTC CSVEGGQGIYEQYF
TRBJ2-3 . TRBV24-1 TRBD2 TGTGCCACCAGTGATTTCCGGGGACCGGGAGGGCCGGATACGCAGTATTTT CATSDFRGPGGPDTQYF
TRBJ2-2 . TRBV9 . TGTGCCAGCAGCCCTTGGACAGCCCTTAGCGGGGAGCTGTTTTTT CASSPWTALSGELFF
TRBJ1-2 . TRBV9 TRBD1 TGTGCCAGCAGCGTCTCTAACAACAGGGGATTTACCTTC CASSVSNNRGFTF
TRBJ2-7 . TRBV5-4 TRBD1 TGTGCCAGCAGCTTGGGGGGACAGGTTTCCCACGAGCAGTACTTC CASSLGGQVSHEQYF
TRBJ1-2 . TRBV5-1 TRBD1 TGCGCCAGCAATACCGGGACAGGGCTCTATGGCTACACCTTC CASNTGTGLYGYTF
TRBJ2-5 . TRBV10-2 TRBD1 TGCGCCAGCAGTGGGGACAGAAACCAAGAGACCCAGTACTTC CASSGDRNQETQYF
TRBJ1-1 . TRBV10-1 . TGCGCCAGCAAAGGACTTCGGAACACTGAAGCTTTCTTT CASKGLRNTEAFF
TRBJ2-7 . TRBV9 TRBD1 TGTGCCAGCAGCGTGTCGGGACAGGGATCCTACGAGCAGTACTTC CASSVSGQGSYEQYF
TRBJ2-5 . TRBV29-1 TRBD1 TGCAGCGTCAGACAGGGGGCGCGTATGGAGACCCAGTACTTC CSVRQGARMETQYF
TRBJ2-7 . TRBV7-3 TRBD1 TGTGCCAGCAGCCTACAGGGGGGAAGCTCCTACGAGCAGTACTTC CASSLQGGSSYEQYF
TRBJ1-2 . TRBV6-6 TRBD1 TGTGCCAGCAGTCAAACAGGGGGGACCTTC CASSQTGGTF
TRBJ2-3 once TRBV27 TRBD1 TGTGCCTCCCATATTCAGGGACAGTCAACTGAATCAACCCTTCTTAGCACAGATACGCAGTATTTT CASHIQGQSTESTLLSTDTQYF
TRBJ2-7 . TRBV6-5 TRBD1 TGTGCCAGCAGGCGTGGACAGGACTACGAGCAGTACTTC CASRRGQDYEQYF
TRBJ2-7 . TRBV27 . TGTGCCAGCAGCGGGGGATCCACCTACGAGCAGTACTTC CASSGGSTYEQYF
TRBJ1-2 . TRBV3-1/TRBV3-2 . TGTGCCAGCAGCCAGGGCCGGGAAAGCTACACCTTC CASSQGRESYTF
TRBJ1-6 . TRBV6-1 . TGTGCCAGCAGTGAAGGACCTAGCTCCTATAATTCACCCCTCCACTTT CASSEGPSSYNSPLHF
TRBJ2-3 . TRBV19 TRBD2 TGTGCCAGTAGTATGGGGTGGGGCGGGGGAGGCGATACGCAGTATTTT CASSMGWGGGGDTQYF
TRBJ1-5 . TRBV19 TRBD1 TGTGCCAGTAGCTACGGGACAGTGAATCAGCCCCAGCATTTT CASSYGTVNQPQHF
TRBJ1-5 . TRBV11-2 TRBD1 TGTGCCAGCAGCTTAGGACAGGGGAGCAATCAGCCCCAGCATTTT CASSLGQGSNQPQHF
TRBJ2-7 . TRBV5-4 . TGTGCCAGCAGCATGGGCCCCTTGAGCTCCTACGAGCAGTACTTC CASSMGPLSSYEQYF
TRBJ2-7 . TRBV12-3/TRBV12-4 . TGTGCCAGCAGTGGGGGACATACCTACGAGCAGTACTTC CASSGGHTYEQYF
TRBJ2-3 once TRBV24-1 TRBD2 TGTGCCACCAGTGATTCTCAACTAGCGGGGGGCACAGATACGCAGTATTTT CATSDSQLAGGTDTQYF
TRBJ2-5 . TRBV11-1 . TGTGCCAGCAGCTTAATGGGGGCGGAGACCCAGTACTTC CASSLMGAETQYF
TRBJ2-7 . TRBV5-1 . TGCGCCAGCAGACCAACAGGTCTAGACGAGCAGTACTTC CASRPTGLDEQYF
TRBJ2-3 . TRBV5-1 TRBD1 TGCGCCAGCAGCCCACCGGGACAGGGCGAAGATACGCAGTATTTT CASSPPGQGEDTQYF
TRBJ2-1 . TRBV5-1 . TGCGCCAGCAGCTTGGCCGCGGTCTCCAATGAGCAGTTCTTC CASSLAAVSNEQFF
TRBJ1-3 . TRBV19 . TGTGGGTCGGTTTCTCTCTCTGGAAACACCATATATTTT CGSVSLSGNTIYF
TRBJ2-2 . TRBV7-9 TRBD1 TGTGCCAGCAGCCACTCCGGGACAGCGACCGGGGAGCTGTTTTTT CASSHSGTATGELFF
TRBJ2-5 . TRBV5-1 . TGCGCCAGCAGCTTGACAGGGCCTTCAACAGAGACCCAGTACTTC CASSLTGPSTETQYF
TRBJ1-4 . TRBV5-1 . TGCGCCAGCAGCAACGGGGGAGAAACTAATGAAAAACTGTTTTTT CASSNGGETNEKLFF
TRBJ1-5 . TRBV5-6 . TGTGCCAGCAGCCTGGGTGGAGGTAGCAATCAGCCCCAGCATTTT CASSLGGGSNQPQHF
TRBJ1-1 . TRBV19 . TGTGCCAGTAGTAGGTCGGGGTGGAACACTGAAGCTTTCTTT CASSRSGWNTEAFF
TRBJ1-6 . TRBV7-3 TRBD1 TGTGCCAGCAGCTTAGGCGGGACAGCTAATTCACCCCTCCACTTT CASSLGGTANSPLHF
TRBJ2-7 . TRBV5-1 . TGCGCCAGCAGCTTGGACGGGCGGGGGCTTTCCTACGAGCAGTACTTC CASSLDGRGLSYEQYF
TRBJ1-4 few TRBV19 . TGTGCCAGTAGTGGTCGACATGACCTAATTGGGACTAATGAAAAACTGTTTTTT CASSGRHDLIGTNEKLFF
TRBJ2-3 . TRBV6-1 . TGTGCCAGCAGTGAGCCGGGACTTGCCACAGATACGCAGTATTTT CASSEPGLATDTQYF